The 12 T cell receptor beta chains presented below share a single source sample, sequenced in a study of beta chain features in type 1 diabetes (dated by TCRdb to between 2017 and 2018). Libraries were constructed by the immunoSEQ multiplex PCR assay. The High Capacity cDNA Reverse Transcription Kit was used to reverse transcribe all of the isolated RNA, meaning that expressed TCRB transcripts were what got sequenced. In TCRdb, the immuneACCESS table is reduced to in-frame sequences with V and J assigned. These tables do not hold every clone; where another copy was compared, an unresolved V gene accounts for under half, and the others remain unexplained. Present in this sample are approximately 150,000 clones, approximately 9.8% of which were seen just once. In total, the top ten clones hold 0.55% to 0.75% of the sample. Sequenced: central memory CD4+ T cells from blood. The receptors stem from a woman in her thirties or forties in good health.

This clone has more than one count but fewer than ten. J is TRBJ1-1 and V is TRBV6-5, with TRBD1 identical over 11 bases. In germline, CDR1 is MNHEY, CDR2 SVGAGI. The CDR3 length is 11 residues. J was trimmed by 12 bases and V by 6 bases; bases with no gene match: 3. CDR3 loop: CASRDRGQTFF. The CDR3 nucleotides are TGTGCCAGCAGGGACAGGGGGCAAACTTTCTTT.

The chain is built from TRBV9 and TRBJ2-5, with D perhaps matching TRBD2 (6 bases). Germline V gene data show CDR1 as SGDLS and CDR2 as YYNGEE. The CDR3 is 15 amino acids. Trimming took 0 bases from V and 7 from J, leaving 16 bases between them. This CDR3 is CASSVDPRGGATQYF. The CDR3 DNA is TGTGCCAGCAGCGTAGACCCCCGGGGAGGCGCGACCCAGTACTTC.

This clone was observed a few times. This chain connects TRBV5-1 to TRBJ2-2, with D possibly matching TRBD2 (5 bases). The CDR3 covers 14 residues. V was cut by 2 bases and J by 7 bases, with 12 bases left in between. Per the germline V gene, CDR1 is SGHRS and CDR2 is YFSETQ. The CDR3 sequence is CASSFGQAGGELFF. For the CDR3, the DNA is TGCGCCAGCAGCTTCGGGCAGGCGGGCGGGGAGCTGTTTTTT. Together with reference TRBV5-1 and TRBJ2-2, the CDR3 gives the full variable domain: KAGVTQTPRYLIKTRGQQVTLSCSPISGHRSVSWYQQTPGQGLQFLFEYFSETQRNKGNFPGRFSGRQFSNSRSEMNVSTLELGDSALYLCASSFGQAGGELFFGEGSRLTVL.

This clone was seen more than once but under ten times. The gene calls are TRBV13 and TRBJ1-6; no definite D call. CDR1 and CDR2 (germline): PRHDT, FYEKMQ (reference sequence). Trimming cost V 5 bases and J 8 bases, with 7 bases left between them. This CDR3 comprises 12 residues. CDR3 in DNA: TGTGCCAGCAGCCGGGTAGATTCACCCCTCCACTTT. Translation: CASSRVDSPLHF.

This chain links TRBV27 with TRBJ1-2, with 8 bases lining up with TRBD1. Germline values: CDR1 MNHEY, CDR2 SMNVEV (reference sequence). The junction had 18 bases not matched to a gene; V was cut back by 5 bases and J by 7 bases. CDR3 length: 17 amino acids. The CDR3 loop reads CASSTYRDRLLSGGYTF. The DNA for the CDR3 is TGTGCCAGCAGTACATACCGGGACAGGTTACTATCGGGTGGCTACACCTTC.

The table lists this clone with a few counts. The chain joins TRBV12-5 to TRBJ2-1; 9 nucleotides agree with TRBD1. This CDR3 has 16 amino acids. Trimming at V came to 0 bases and at J to 7 bases, leaving 7 bases not matched to a gene. CDR1 is LGHNT and CDR2 is FRNRAP in the germline V gene. In DNA, the CDR3 is TGTGCTAGTGGTTTGGTATTACAGGGGGCATCAAATGAGCAGTTCTTC. This translates into CASGLVLQGASNEQFF.

In this sample, this clone turned up a few times. The chain couples TRBV2 to TRBJ2-1; a possible D gene is TRBD1 (5 bases). The CDR3 loop spans 15 amino acids. Germline-derived CDR1 and CDR2 are SNHLY and FYNNEI. Trimming stripped 7 bases from V and 3 bases from J, with 16 bases between. The CDR3 protein is CASNHDETVYNEQFF. CDR3 DNA sequence: TGTGCCAGCAATCACGATGAGACAGTCTACAATGAGCAGTTCTTC.

This clone was seen a few times. This chain connects TRBV20-1 to TRBJ1-1; a possible D gene is TRBD1 (5 bases). The CDR3 extends over 11 amino acids. Germline CDR1 reads DFQATT; CDR2 reads SNEGSKA (reference sequence). CDR3 in amino acids: CRAGSNTEAFF. The CDR3, as DNA: TGCAGGGCAGGGTCGAACACTGAAGCTTTCTTT.

This chain links TRBV5-1 with TRBJ2-2; 8 nucleotides line up with TRBD1. The CDR3 is 15 amino acids. V was clipped by 6 bases and J by 6 bases; unmatched bases: 10. Looked up from germline, CDR1 is SGHRS and CDR2 is YFSETQ. The DNA for the CDR3 is TGCGCCAGCACCTCCAGGACAGGGCAGTCCGGGGAGCTGTTTTTT. It yields the protein CASTSRTGQSGELFF.

The chain is built from TRBV14 and TRBJ1-2, with 7 bases matching TRBD1. V was clipped by 5 bases and J by 4 bases; unmatched bases: 10. The CDR3 consists of 15 residues. The germline V gene encodes CDR1 SGHDN and CDR2 FVKESK. The CDR3: CASSVRDSIFYGYTF. As DNA, the CDR3 is TGTGCCAGCAGCGTCCGGGACAGCATTTTCTATGGCTACACCTTC.

At least ten counts were recorded for this clone. The gene calls are TRBV7-9 and TRBJ2-2; the D gene is possibly TRBD2 (6 bases). The V end was cut by 6 bases, the J end by 0 bases, with 14 bases between. Germline V lookup: CDR1 SEHNR, CDR2 FQNEAQ (reference sequence). This CDR3 is 16 amino acids long. The CDR3 protein is CASSPVVAANTGELFF. In DNA, the CDR3 is TGTGCCAGCAGTCCCGTAGTAGCGGCGAACACCGGGGAGCTGTTTTTT.

The genes are TRBV4-1 and TRBJ1-6, with 8 bases that match TRBD1. CDR1 and CDR2 from the germline V gene are MGHRA and YSYEKL. The ends lost 1 base at V and 5 bases at J; junction bases unmatched: 7. CDR3 length: 17 amino acids. The CDR3 here is CASSQATGGFDNSPLHF. The CDR3 coding sequence is TGCGCCAGCAGCCAAGCAACAGGGGGTTTCGATAATTCACCCCTCCACTTT.